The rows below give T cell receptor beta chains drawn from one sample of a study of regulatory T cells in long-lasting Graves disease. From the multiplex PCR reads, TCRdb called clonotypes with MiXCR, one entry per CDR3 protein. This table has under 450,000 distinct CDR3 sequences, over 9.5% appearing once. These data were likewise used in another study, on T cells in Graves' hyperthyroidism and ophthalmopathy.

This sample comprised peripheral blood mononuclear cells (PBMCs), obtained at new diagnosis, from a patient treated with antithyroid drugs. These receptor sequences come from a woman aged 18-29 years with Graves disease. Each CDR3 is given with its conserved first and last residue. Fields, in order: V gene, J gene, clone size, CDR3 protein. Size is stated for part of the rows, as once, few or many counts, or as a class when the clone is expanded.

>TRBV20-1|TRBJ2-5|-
CSARRPSQETQYF
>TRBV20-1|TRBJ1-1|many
CSARVNARRGTEAFF
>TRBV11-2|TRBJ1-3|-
CASSLGADTIYF
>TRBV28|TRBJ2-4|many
CASSLMGQGNIQYF
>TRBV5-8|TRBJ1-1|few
CASSRDRPNTEAFF
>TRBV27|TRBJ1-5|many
CASSRGPVNNQPQHF
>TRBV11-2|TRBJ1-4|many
CASSQGGEKLFF
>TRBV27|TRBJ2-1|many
CASSPGHFNEQFF
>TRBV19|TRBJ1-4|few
CASTEEQLATNEKLFF
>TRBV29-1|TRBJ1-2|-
CSVEDHGVGVYGYTF
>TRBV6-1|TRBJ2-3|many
CASTTRREGRNTQYF
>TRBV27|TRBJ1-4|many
CASSPTWTNEKLFF
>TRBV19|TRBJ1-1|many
CATWDRGGAEAFF
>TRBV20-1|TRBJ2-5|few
CSARGGLAGSSETQYF
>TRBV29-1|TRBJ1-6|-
CSTGDREGSPLHF
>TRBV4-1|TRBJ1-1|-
CASSQVLGLAFF
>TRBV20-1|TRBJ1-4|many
CSATTFSTNEKLFF
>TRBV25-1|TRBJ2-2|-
CASKDSRQGPTGELFF
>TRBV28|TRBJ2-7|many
CASAPDRPYEQYF
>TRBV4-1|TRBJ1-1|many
CASSLLHRVPFF
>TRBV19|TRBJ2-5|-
CASSITEETQYF
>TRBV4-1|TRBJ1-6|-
CASSQVPGQGNSPLHF
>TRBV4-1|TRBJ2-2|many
CASSHSGGANTGELFF
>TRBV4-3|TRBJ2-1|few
CASSQGASKGDEQFF
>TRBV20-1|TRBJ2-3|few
CSAWTSGGPQERTDTQYF